This T cell receptor (beta chain) was identified during a study of early T cells in non-severe SARS-CoV-2 infection. Study context: The study sequenced bulk RNA from unsorted whole blood, with chains unpaired. Study-level findings and limits: The study's VDJdb matching favored anti-spike CD8 responses and missed private and CD4 specificities.

Attachment of unique molecular identifiers to individual cDNA molecules was performed. MiXCR was run by TCRdb on the 5' RACE reads, yielding one entry per CDR3 protein. The sample consists of 40,000 to 55,000 distinct CDR3 sequences, about 25% of them appearing once. Concerning this clonotype: Its specificity is unknown.

The ends lost 2 bases at V and 2 bases at J; junction bases unmatched: 8. CDR1 SNHLY and CDR2 FYNNEI come from the germline V gene. This CDR3 has 16 amino acids. This receptor was obtained from an adult who was a healthcare worker with PCR-confirmed SARS-CoV-2 infection or an uninfected control (not recorded which). V gene TRBV2 combines with J gene TRBJ1-2, with 7 bases that match TRBD1. Sample: whole blood, taken at baseline. In nucleotides, the CDR3 is TGTGCCAGCAGTGAAAGCGTCCCGACAGGGAACTATGGCTACACCTTC. Its protein product is CASSESVPTGNYGYTF.